A selection of T cell receptor beta chains follows, all from one sample in a study of blood T cell repertoires in COVID-19. TCRdb's table, derived via immunoSEQ multiplex PCR, lists solely in-frame clones and lacks some. The data hold approximately 280,000 clones, with about 93% observed a single time. Sequenced: peripheral blood. These receptors came from a woman in her 30s with COVID-19, enrolled during active disease. CDR3s include the opening cysteine and the closing phenylalanine or tryptophan. A D gene is named only where the DNA matches it firmly. Not all rows give a size; the values are once, few, many and, for expanded clones, a class.

v_gene	abundance	d_gene	len	j_gene	CDR3nt	CDR3aa
TRBV7-3	NA	NA	16	TRBJ2-3	TGTGCCAGCAGCCCCAACGGAGGGGGCATGGCAGATACGCAGTATTTT	CASSPNGGGMADTQYF
TRBV14	NA	NA	14	TRBJ1-2	TGTGCCAGCAGCCAAAACGTAGCTAACTATGGCTACACCTTC	CASSQNVANYGYTF
TRBV7-9	NA	TRBD2	18	TRBJ2-1	TGTGCCAGCAGCTTAGCGAAGCAACTAGCGGGAGGGCCTCATGAGCAGTTCTTC	CASSLAKQLAGGPHEQFF
TRBV10-3	NA	NA	14	TRBJ2-7	TGTGCCATCAGGGGCCTCGGGATTACGGACGAGCAGTACTTC	CAIRGLGITDEQYF
TRBV7-9	NA	TRBD1	14	TRBJ2-3	TGTGCCAGCACCGGGACAGGTAGCACAGATACGCAGTATTTT	CASTGTGSTDTQYF
TRBV7-3	once	NA	14	TRBJ2-3	TGTGCCAGCAGCCTAGAAGTCAGTACAGATACGCAGTATTTT	CASSLEVSTDTQYF
TRBV19	NA	TRBD2	19	TRBJ2-1	TGTGCCAGTAGAGGGCTAGCGGGAAACCCGTCGAGCTCCTACAATGAGCAGTTCTTC	CASRGLAGNPSSSYNEQFF
TRBV10-2	NA	NA	12	TRBJ1-1	TGCGCCAGCAGGTCCGGGGGCACTGAAGCTTTCTTT	CASRSGGTEAFF
TRBV11-2	NA	TRBD2	16	TRBJ2-1	TGTGCCAGCAGCCAAACCGGGACTAGCGGGAGGATCCGGCAGTTCTTC	CASSQTGTSGRIRQFF
TRBV19	NA	TRBD1	16	TRBJ2-3	TGTGCCAGTAGTACTGCCCTCCGGGACAGTGAAGGTACGCAGTATTTT	CASSTALRDSEGTQYF
TRBV7-9	once	NA	14	TRBJ2-7	TGTGCCAGCAGATGGGGGGATGGGTTCGGCGAGCAGTACTTC	CASRWGDGFGEQYF
TRBV19	NA	NA	15	TRBJ1-2	TGTGCCAGTAGTATCACCGGGACAAATAACTATGGCTACACCTTC	CASSITGTNNYGYTF
TRBV5-6	NA	NA	12	TRBJ2-7	TGTGCCAGCAGCTCGGAGAACTACGAGCAGTACTTC	CASSSENYEQYF
TRBV10-1	NA	TRBD1	13	TRBJ2-2	TGCGCCAGCGGGCAGGGGGCTATGGGGGAGCTGTTTTTT	CASGQGAMGELFF
TRBV6-2/TRBV6-3	NA	NA	13	TRBJ2-7	TGTGCCAGCAGTTACATGGGGGGCTACGAGCAGTACTTC	CASSYMGGYEQYF
TRBV3-1/TRBV3-2	once	TRBD2	16	TRBJ2-3	TGTGCCAGCAGCCCTTCCGGGACTAGCGGGGTCGTGGCGCAGTATTTT	CASSPSGTSGVVAQYF
TRBV5-6	NA	NA	14	TRBJ1-2	TGTGCCAGCAGCTTCCGTCCAGGGATGGATGGCTACACCTTC	CASSFRPGMDGYTF
TRBV10-2	NA	TRBD2	13	TRBJ2-3	TGCGCCAGCAGTGGCGGGAGTACAGATACGCAGTATTTT	CASSGGSTDTQYF
TRBV2	NA	NA	13	TRBJ2-5	TGTGCCAGCAGTGAACGAAACTGGGAGACCCAGTACTTC	CASSERNWETQYF
TRBV6-5	once	NA	12	TRBJ1-1	TGTGCCAGCAGCTTCGGGGGCACTGAAGCTTTCTTT	CASSFGGTEAFF
TRBV10-3	few	TRBD2	13	TRBJ2-1	TGTGCCCCGGGGCGGGGGTCCTACAATGAGCAGTTCTTC	CAPGRGSYNEQFF
TRBV12-1	NA	NA	16	TRBJ1-3	TGTGCCAGCAGCTTTCGGGAGAGGGAGTCTGGAAACACCATATATTTT	CASSFRERESGNTIYF
TRBV12-5	NA	NA	14	TRBJ2-3	TGTGCTAGTGGTTTAGGCCAGGGCACAGATACGCAGTATTTT	CASGLGQGTDTQYF
TRBV5-1	NA	NA	14	TRBJ2-3	TGCGCCAGCAGCTTGGGGAGGAGCACAGATACGCAGTATTTT	CASSLGRSTDTQYF
TRBV3-1/TRBV3-2	NA	NA	14	TRBJ1-2	TGTGCCAGCAGCCAAGACGGTTTTCTCGGGGGCTACACCTTC	CASSQDGFLGGYTF
TRBV28	NA	NA	16	TRBJ2-3	TGTGCCAGCACTCTAAATCGATCCACTAGCACAGATACGCAGTATTTT	CASTLNRSTSTDTQYF
TRBV12-3/TRBV12-4	NA	TRBD1	13	TRBJ1-4	TGTGCCAGCAGTTCGACAGGGTCCGAAAAACTGTTTTTT	CASSSTGSEKLFF
TRBV5-6	NA	TRBD2	16	TRBJ2-2	TGTGCCAGCAGCCGCACCGGGGAGGGGAACACCGGGGAGCTGTTTTTT	CASSRTGEGNTGELFF
TRBV19	NA	NA	13	TRBJ2-7	TGTGCCAGTAGTATCTCCGCCAGGGACGAGCAGTACTTC	CASSISARDEQYF
TRBV7-6	NA	TRBD2	16	TRBJ2-3	TGTGCCAGCAGCTTAGCGTTAGCGGGAGGGATGGATACGCAGTATTTT	CASSLALAGGMDTQYF
TRBV28	NA	NA	16	TRBJ1-4	TGTGCCAGCAGTTTATACAGGCAATCAACTAATGAAAAACTGTTTTTT	CASSLYRQSTNEKLFF
TRBV29-1	NA	TRBD1	14	TRBJ2-7	TGCAGCGTTGAAGGCCCGGGACAGTCCTACGAGCAGTACTTC	CSVEGPGQSYEQYF
TRBV11-2	NA	NA	15	TRBJ1-1	TGTGCCAGCAGCTTATGGGCCGGGGGTAGCACTGAAGCTTTCTTT	CASSLWAGGSTEAFF
TRBV5-4	NA	TRBD2	16	TRBJ2-7	TGTGCCAGCAGCAGGGGTGGGGTAGCGGGGCGCTACGAGCAGTACTTC	CASSRGGVAGRYEQYF
TRBV5-1	NA	NA	16	TRBJ2-1	TGCGCCAGCAGCCATGGCCTGGCTGGCTCCTACAATGAGCAGTTCTTC	CASSHGLAGSYNEQFF
TRBV15	NA	TRBD2	15	TRBJ2-1	TGTGCCACCAGCAGAGCTAGCGGGGGCTACAATGAGCAGTTCTTC	CATSRASGGYNEQFF
TRBV14	NA	TRBD2	15	TRBJ2-1	TGTGCCAGCAGCCTAGCGGGAGGGTCCTACAATGAGCAGTTCTTC	CASSLAGGSYNEQFF
TRBV5-1	once	TRBD2	15	TRBJ2-3	TGCGCCAGCAGCTTGGTGATAGCGGGAGGAGGTACGCAGTATTTT	CASSLVIAGGGTQYF
TRBV27	NA	NA	14	TRBJ2-3	TGTGCCAGCAGCAACCGGGTTTTGACGGATACGCAGTATTTT	CASSNRVLTDTQYF
TRBV6-1	NA	TRBD1	16	TRBJ1-5	TGTGCCAGCAGTGAATGGACAGGGTTGGGCAATCAGCCCCAGCATTTT	CASSEWTGLGNQPQHF
TRBV7-2	NA	TRBD1	16	TRBJ2-1	TGTGCCAGCAGGGCTGCGACAGGGCCCCCCTACAATGAGCAGTTCTTC	CASRAATGPPYNEQFF
TRBV27	NA	NA	15	TRBJ2-7	TGTGCCAGCAGTCTTCAGACAGGGAGGATCTACGAGCAGTACTTC	CASSLQTGRIYEQYF
TRBV20-1	NA	NA	14	TRBJ2-7	TGCAGTGCTAGTGGGCCGAGCGCTTCTTACGAGCAGTACTTC	CSASGPSASYEQYF
TRBV7-2	once	NA	13	TRBJ2-1	TGTGCCAGCAGCTCGCCTATCCACAATGAGCAGTTCTTC	CASSSPIHNEQFF
TRBV9	NA	TRBD1	16	TRBJ1-6	TGTGCCAGCAGCGTTAGGGACAGCAGGAGGAATTCACCCCTCCACTTT	CASSVRDSRRNSPLHF